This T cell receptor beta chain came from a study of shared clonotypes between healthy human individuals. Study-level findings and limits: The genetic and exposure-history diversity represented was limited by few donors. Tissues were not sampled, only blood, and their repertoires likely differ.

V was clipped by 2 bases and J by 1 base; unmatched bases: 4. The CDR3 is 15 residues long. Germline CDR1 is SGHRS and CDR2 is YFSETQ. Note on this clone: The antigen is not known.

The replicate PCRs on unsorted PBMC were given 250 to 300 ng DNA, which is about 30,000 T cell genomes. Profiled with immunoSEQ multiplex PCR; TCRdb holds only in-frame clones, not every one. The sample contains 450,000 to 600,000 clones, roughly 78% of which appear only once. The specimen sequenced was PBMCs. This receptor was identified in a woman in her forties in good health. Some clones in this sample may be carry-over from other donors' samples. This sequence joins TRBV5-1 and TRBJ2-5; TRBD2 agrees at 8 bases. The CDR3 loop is CASSFVAGFQETQYF. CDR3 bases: TGCGCCAGCAGCTTTGTAGCGGGGTTCCAAGAGACCCAGTACTTC.